The 15 T cell receptor beta chains given below trace back to one sample, sequenced in a study of cytomegalovirus exposure and HLA in healthy donors. Amplification used 60 Vbeta primers and 13 Jbeta primers. Using immunoSEQ multiplex PCR, the repertoire was profiled, and TCRdb retains in-frame clones only, with some absent. The sample carries about 160,000 clones, around 86% recorded once. Sequences were obtained from PBMCs. The source is a girl aged 2 to 10 in good health and CMV-seropositive.

Concerning this clone: An end of the junction does not agree with germline; a read error may underlie this. The same CDR3 arises from other DNA sequences in this sample as well. This chain uses TRBV5-1 with TRBJ2-3; TRBD2 is a possible D gene (5 bases). Per germline, CDR1 SGHRS and CDR2 YFSETQ. The CDR3 spans 13 residues. The DNA of the CDR3 is TGCGCCAGCAGCTTAGAGGGCACTGATACGCAGTATTTT. This sequence encodes CASSLEGTDTQYF.

The CDR3 DNA is TGTGCCAGCAGCCCGGAACAGGGGTTCTACGAGCAGTACTTC. Translation: CASSPEQGFYEQYF. This chain links TRBV9 with TRBJ2-7; TRBD1 matches at 7 bases. Germline V gene lookup returns CDR1 SGDLS and CDR2 YYNGEE. This CDR3 has 14 residues. Trimming removed 4 bases from V and 3 bases from J; junction bases left unmatched: 7.

The rearrangement joins TRBV18 to TRBJ1-2; D might be TRBD1 (5 bases). This CDR3 is 14 amino acids long. The V end was cut by 3 bases, the J end by 4 bases, with 12 bases between. Germline V CDR1 and CDR2: KGHSH, LQKENI. CDR3 region: CASSPDSVLYGYTF. The CDR3 nucleotides read TGTGCCAGCTCACCCGACAGCGTCCTCTATGGCTACACCTTC.

This chain connects TRBV11-2 to TRBJ1-5; 11 nucleotides line up with TRBD1. This CDR3 has 14 amino acids. V lost 1 base and J lost 11; bases outside the gene matches: 4. CDR1 and CDR2 from the germline V gene are SGHAT and FQNNGV. In nucleotides, the CDR3 is TGTGCCAGCAGCTTAGGGACAGGGGGCTGGTCCCAGCATTTT. As protein: CASSLGTGGWSQHF.

J is TRBJ2-7 and V is TRBV6-5; TRBD1 agrees at 8 bases. The CDR3 is made up of 15 amino acids. Germline V gene sequence: CDR1 MNHEY, CDR2 SVGAGI. Trimming took 5 bases from V and 5 from J; bases not matched to a gene: 11. In DNA, the CDR3 is TGTGCCAGCAGTCCGATCGGACAGGGCCGGGACGAGCAGTACTTC. Its translation: CASSPIGQGRDEQYF.

This chain uses TRBV7-9 with TRBJ2-7; weak D call: TRBD1 (5 bases). Germline CDR1 and CDR2: SEHNR and FQNEAQ (reference sequence). This CDR3 comprises 14 residues. The V and J ends lost 4 bases and 3 bases respectively, with 13 bases between them. Written as DNA, the CDR3 is TGTGCCAGCAGCTCAAGGGGCAGGGACTACGAGCAGTACTTC. Translated, it gives CASSSRGRDYEQYF.

The chain links TRBV30 to TRBJ1-2; no firm D call. V was pared by 0 bases and J by 3 bases, with 8 bases between. This CDR3 has 13 amino acids. Per the germline V gene, CDR1 is GTSNPN and CDR2 is SVGIG (reference sequence). In DNA form, the CDR3 reads TGTGCCTGGAGTGTAGCGTGGGACTATGGCTACACCTTC. This gives the protein CAWSVAWDYGYTF.

In nucleotides, the CDR3 is TGTGCCAGCTCACCACCCGGCGGGACTAGATCCGGGGAGCTGTTTTTT. Translated, it gives CASSPPGGTRSGELFF. The chain is built from TRBV18 and TRBJ2-2, with 8 positions matching TRBD2. The trim removed 0 bases at V and 6 bases at J, leaving 6 bases unmatched. The CDR3 covers 16 residues. The germline V gene has CDR1 KGHSH and CDR2 LQKENI.

Note on this clone: Additional DNA sequences in this sample encode the identical CDR3. The chain employs TRBV5-1 and TRBJ2-7; TRBD2 matches 13 bases. The ends lost 4 bases at V and 3 bases at J; junction bases unmatched: 1. The CDR3 loop spans 14 amino acids. Germline CDR1 reads SGHRS; CDR2 reads YFSETQ. The CDR3 DNA sequence: TGCGCCAGCAGCAGGACTAGCGGGAGCTACGAGCAGTACTTC. Amino acid sequence: CASSRTSGSYEQYF.

The genes are TRBV7-6 and TRBJ2-2; TRBD1 matches at 10 bases. CDR1 and CDR2 (germline): SGHVS, FNYEAQ. The trim removed 5 bases at V and 7 bases at J, leaving 7 bases unmatched. The CDR3 sequence is 15 residues long. The CDR3 spells CASSRTGGRNGELFF. CDR3 nucleotides: TGTGCCAGCAGCCGGACAGGGGGGAGGAACGGGGAGCTGTTTTTT.

The chain is built from TRBV2 and TRBJ2-7; 8 positions agree with TRBD1. Germline CDR1 is SNHLY and CDR2 is FYNNEI. Trimming at V came to 6 bases and at J to 0 bases, leaving 4 bases not matched to a gene. The CDR3 runs 14 residues. DNA for the CDR3: TGTGCCAGCAGGCGGGACAGGCCCTCCTACGAGCAGTACTTC. This encodes CASRRDRPSYEQYF.

The chain couples TRBV28 to TRBJ2-3; 8 bases match TRBD2. The CDR3 contains 14 residues. With 7 bases clipped from V and 3 bases from J, the junction kept 6 bases outside the gene matches. Germline CDR1 MDHEN, CDR2 SYDVKM. CDR3 nucleotides: TGTGCCAGCACGGCGGGAGGAGGGACAGATACGCAGTATTTT. This gives the protein CASTAGGGTDTQYF.

In this sample, this clone turned up once. V gene TRBV6-5 combines with J gene TRBJ1-2, with a tentative D call TRBD1 (6 bases). Germline values: CDR1 MNHEY, CDR2 SVGAGI. V shed 0 bases and J shed 8 bases, with 10 bases lying between them. This CDR3 comprises 13 residues. CDR3 residues: CASSYSPGEGYTF. DNA of the CDR3: TGTGCCAGCAGTTACTCGCCAGGGGAAGGCTACACCTTC.

CDR3 DNA sequence: TGTGTCCTCCTGGGGGGACGGAGACACACAGATACGCAGTATTTT. This gives the protein CVLLGGRRHTDTQYF. The chain uses TRBV6-5 and TRBJ2-3; D is perhaps TRBD2 (6 bases). The V gene's germline CDR1 is MNHEY and CDR2 SVGAGI. CDR3 size: 15 residues.

The V call is TRBV28, the J call TRBJ2-1; a weak D match, TRBD1 (5 bases). The CDR3 is 14 amino acids. The V and J ends lost 7 bases and 5 bases respectively, with 15 bases between them. The V gene's germline CDR1 is MDHEN and CDR2 SYDVKM. The CDR3 coding sequence is TGTGCCAGCAACCTTAGGGGCAGGAACAATGAGCAGTTCTTC. It specifies CASNLRGRNNEQFF.